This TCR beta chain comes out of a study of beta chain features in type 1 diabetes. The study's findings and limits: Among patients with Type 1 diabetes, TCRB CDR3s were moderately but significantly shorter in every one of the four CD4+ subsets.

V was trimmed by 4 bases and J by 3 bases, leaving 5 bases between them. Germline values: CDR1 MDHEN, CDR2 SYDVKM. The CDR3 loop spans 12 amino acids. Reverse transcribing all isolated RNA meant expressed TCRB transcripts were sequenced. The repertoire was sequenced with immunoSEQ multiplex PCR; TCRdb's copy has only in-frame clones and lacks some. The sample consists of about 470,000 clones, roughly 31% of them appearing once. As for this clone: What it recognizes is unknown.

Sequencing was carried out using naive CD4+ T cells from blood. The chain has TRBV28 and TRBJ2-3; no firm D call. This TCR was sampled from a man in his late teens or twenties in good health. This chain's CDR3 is CASSSTTDTQYF. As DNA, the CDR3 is TGTGCCAGCAGTTCAACGACAGATACGCAGTATTTT.